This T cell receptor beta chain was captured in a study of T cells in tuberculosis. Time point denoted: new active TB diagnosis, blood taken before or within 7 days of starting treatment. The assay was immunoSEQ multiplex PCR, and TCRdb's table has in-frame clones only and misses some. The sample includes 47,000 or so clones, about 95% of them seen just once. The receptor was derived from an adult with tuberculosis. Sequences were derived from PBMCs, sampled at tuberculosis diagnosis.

In DNA, the CDR3 is TGTGCCAGCAGCTCTAGCGGGAGCGGGCGGATAGATACGCAGTATTTT. Encoded protein: CASSSSGSGRIDTQYF. The chain is built from TRBV7-9 and TRBJ2-3, with 10 bases matching TRBD2. The CDR3 is 16 amino acids. Germline CDR1 is SEHNR and CDR2 is FQNEAQ (reference sequence). V gave up 4 bases and J gave up 5 bases; unmatched junction bases: 9.